This T cell receptor beta chain was sequenced for a study of CD8 T cells in Susac syndrome. The CDR3 spans 10 residues. Per the germline V gene, CDR1 is MNHEY and CDR2 is SVGAGI. The V end was cut by 11 bases, the J end by 13 bases, with 17 bases between. The CD8+ and CD4+ T cells were negatively isolated, with the TEMRA cells enriched by FACS. RNA amounts of about 0.5 to 1 ug underwent reverse transcription with random hexamers. Multiplex immunoSEQ PCR targeted 54 Vbeta and 13 Jbeta TCR beta segments. TCRdb re-called the immunoSEQ multiplex PCR reads with MiXCR, one entry per CDR3 protein. The sample lists around 300,000 distinct CDR3 sequences, 65% to 90% seen once, with around 0.2% in the top ten.

This TCR was recovered from a human donor with multiple sclerosis. Sequenced: CD8+ T cells from PBMCs. V is TRBV6-5 and J is TRBJ1-1; no clear D gene. CDR3 DNA sequence: TGTGCCCGCCCCCCCCCGATGGTTTTCTTT. Translation: CARPPPMVFF.